A selection of T cell receptor beta chains follows, all from one sample in a study of cytomegalovirus exposure and HLA in healthy donors. Assay used: immunoSEQ multiplex PCR; TCRdb lists only in-frame clones, some missing. The sample has 98,000 or so clones, over 75% seen once. Sequencing used PBMCs. Source of these receptors: a woman younger than 30 in good health and CMV-seropositive. CDR3s include the opening cysteine and the closing phenylalanine or tryptophan. A D gene is named only where the DNA matches it firmly. The listing skips clone size in some rows; elsewhere it reads once, few, many or a size class.

v_call	j_call	d_call	clone_size	cdr3_nt	cdr3_aa
TRBV28	TRBJ1-2	TRBD1	NA	TGTGCCAGCAGATCGAAGGGGGCTCTTAACTATGGCTACACCTTC	CASRSKGALNYGYTF
TRBV7-9	TRBJ1-5	NA	NA	TGTGCCAGCAGCTTCGATAGTCAGCCCCAGCATTTT	CASSFDSQPQHF
TRBV2	TRBJ2-3	TRBD2	NA	TGTGCCAGCAGTAGGGGACTAGCGGGATATCTCGATACGCAGTATTTT	CASSRGLAGYLDTQYF
TRBV28	TRBJ2-7	TRBD2	few	TGTGCCAGCAGTTTAGAGCTGATAGGACTAGCGAGGTCCTACGAGCAGTACTTC	CASSLELIGLARSYEQYF
TRBV18	TRBJ1-3	TRBD1	NA	TGTGCCAGCTCACCGACAGGGAAGGGTGGAAACACCATATATTTT	CASSPTGKGGNTIYF
TRBV4-1	TRBJ2-7	TRBD2	NA	TGCGCCAGCCAAAAGTCGAGGGCGGGAGGGCCTTACGAGCAGTACTTC	CASQKSRAGGPYEQYF
TRBV9	TRBJ2-3	NA	NA	TGTGCCAGCAGCGCGAGCACAGATACGCAGTATTTT	CASSASTDTQYF
TRBV6-6	TRBJ2-5	TRBD1	NA	TGTGCCAGCAGTTACCCTGAAGAGACAGGGCGAGAGACCCAGTACTTC	CASSYPEETGRETQYF
TRBV13	TRBJ2-7	TRBD2	NA	TGTGCCAGCAGCTTACTAGCGGGAGCCAGCGAGCAGTACTTC	CASSLLAGASEQYF
TRBV10-2	TRBJ2-3	TRBD2	NA	TGCGCCAGCAGTGATAGAGCGGGACCAAAGCGGCATACGCAGTATTTT	CASSDRAGPKRHTQYF
TRBV29-1	TRBJ1-4	NA	NA	TGCAGCGTTGAGGGACATAATGAAAAACTGTTTTTT	CSVEGHNEKLFF
TRBV7-9	TRBJ1-4	NA	few	TGTGCCAGCAGCCCCCAGGGCCCCACTAATGAAAAACTGTTTTTT	CASSPQGPTNEKLFF
TRBV7-9	TRBJ2-7	TRBD1	NA	TGTGCCAGCAGCCGCTCCGGGGGACAGGGGGCTCCCTACGAGCAGTACTTC	CASSRSGGQGAPYEQYF
TRBV10-3	TRBJ2-2	NA	NA	TGTGCCATCAGTGAGAGGACGGGGTCGGGCACCGGGGAGCTGTTTTTT	CAISERTGSGTGELFF
TRBV6-6	TRBJ2-7	NA	NA	TGTGCCAGCAGTTACGGGGGCGCTCTCCTCCACGAGCAGTACTTC	CASSYGGALLHEQYF
TRBV9	TRBJ2-2	NA	NA	TGTGCCAGCAGCCCCCGACTGGGTAACACCGGGGAGCTGTTTTTT	CASSPRLGNTGELFF
TRBV2	TRBJ1-5	NA	few	TGTGCCAGCAGTACAGGGCTTAGCAATCAGCCCCAGCATTTT	CASSTGLSNQPQHF
TRBV30	TRBJ1-2	NA	NA	TGTGCCTGGAGTGTAGTCCAACAGGGCGCCGGCTACACCTTC	CAWSVVQQGAGYTF
TRBV4-1	TRBJ1-1	TRBD1	once	TGCGCCAGCAGCCAAGCAGGGGGCTGGACTGAAGCTTTCTTT	CASSQAGGWTEAFF
TRBV5-4	TRBJ2-1	TRBD2	few	TGTGCCAGCAGCTGGGGGACTAGCGGGAGATACAATGAGCAGTTCTTC	CASSWGTSGRYNEQFF
TRBV30	TRBJ1-1	TRBD1	NA	TGTGCCTGGAGTGCGGGACAGGCGTGGAACACTGAAGCTTTCTTT	CAWSAGQAWNTEAFF
TRBV13	TRBJ2-7	NA	NA	TGTGCCAGCAGCTTAGGCCGGGACTACGAGCAGTACTTC	CASSLGRDYEQYF